What follows are 7 T cell receptor beta chains derived from one specimen sequenced in a study of T cell responses to AZD1222 COVID-19 vaccine (dated by TCRdb to the early 2020s). The library was produced with the immunoSEQ multiplex PCR assay. TCRdb mirrors the immuneACCESS table, restricted to in-frame sequences. Some clones are absent from its copies; in checked studies, under half trace to an unresolved V gene, and the reason for the others is unknown. In this sample the table shows 90,000 to 120,000 clones, roughly 90% of which occur a single time. The top ten clonotypes cover approximately 4.5% of the sample. Explained via the paper, the time point label denotes: baseline before first vaccination. The starting material was peripheral blood, obtained on day 0 of AZD1222 vaccination. These TCRs come from an adult in good health.

CDR3: CSVAGMVGRGRPSSYNEQFF. CDR3 sequence (DNA): TGCAGCGTTGCCGGGATGGTCGGGAGGGGCCGACCGAGCTCCTACAATGAGCAGTTCTTC. This sequence joins TRBV29-1 and TRBJ2-1, with 8 nucleotides matching TRBD2. CDR3 length: 20 amino acids. Per the germline V gene, CDR1 is SQVTM and CDR2 is ANQGSEA. J gave up 0 bases and V 4 bases, and 20 bases lay outside the gene matches.

The CDR3 here is CASSQVLPNYGYTF. The CDR3 DNA reads TGTGCCAGCAGCCAAGTGCTACCTAACTATGGCTACACCTTC. The chain recombines TRBV14 with TRBJ1-2; D is uncertain. V lost 1 base and J lost 0, with 6 bases in between. This CDR3 contains 14 residues. Germline CDR1 and CDR2: SGHDN and FVKESK.

This chain joins TRBV4-3 and TRBJ2-1; 15 positions match TRBD2. Germline CDR1 and CDR2: LGHNA and YSLEER. This CDR3 contains 18 residues. Trimming removed 0 bases from V and 8 bases from J; junction bases left unmatched: 8. In DNA, the CDR3 is TGCGCCAGCAGCCAAGACGAGGGACTAGCGGGAGGAAAGTATGAGCAGTTCTTC. Translation: CASSQDEGLAGGKYEQFF.

This chain connects TRBV10-3 to TRBJ2-2; a possible D gene is TRBD2 (6 bases). The CDR3 runs to 20 residues. Germline values: CDR1 ENHRY, CDR2 SYGVKD. The V end was cut by 6 bases, the J end by 0 bases, with 26 bases between. CDR3 amino acids: CAISGSGGVGGTANTGELFF. The CDR3 DNA reads TGTGCCATCAGCGGGTCAGGAGGGGTAGGTGGGACGGCGAACACCGGGGAGCTGTTTTTT.

This chain links TRBV18 with TRBJ2-1; 10 nucleotides agree with TRBD2. The V gene end was trimmed by 0 bases and the J gene end by 7 bases; junction bases not matched to a gene: 6. The CDR3 covers 16 residues. The germline V gene has CDR1 KGHSH and CDR2 LQKENI. CDR3 sequence: CASSPPASGSKNEQFF. CDR3 in DNA: TGTGCCAGCTCACCACCGGCTAGCGGGAGTAAGAATGAGCAGTTCTTC.

This chain uses TRBV6-6 with TRBJ1-5, with no clear D. The V gene lost 6 bases and the J gene lost 4 bases, with 10 bases spanning the gap. In germline, CDR1 is MNHNY, CDR2 SVGAGI (reference sequence). CDR3 length: 13 amino acids. The CDR3 region has the DNA TGTGCCAGCAGCCCTGGGCATAATCAGCCCCAGCATTTT. As protein: CASSPGHNQPQHF.

The chain is built from TRBV18 and TRBJ1-5, with D hard to call. V was cut by 8 bases and J by 0 bases, with 5 bases left in between. CDR1 and CDR2 (germline): KGHSH, LQKENI. The CDR3 contains 12 residues. The CDR3 nucleotides read TGTGCCAGCACCGATAGCAATCAGCCCCAGCATTTT. This sequence encodes CASTDSNQPQHF.